The subject of this entry is one TCR beta chain. The antigen remains undetermined. Axillary draining lymph nodes of breast cancer patients supplied the node samples. TCRdb reprocessed the multiplex PCR reads via MiXCR and lists one record per CDR3 protein. The sample lists fewer than 200,000 distinct CDR3 sequences; 33% were seen once. The data were obtained in a study of breast tumors, draining lymph nodes, adjacent tissues. Study observations and caveats: Tumor repertoires ranked between lymph nodes and nontumor tissue in diversity, with V and J gene preferences. The data were judged consistent with most tumor T cells coming from lymph node and expanding in tumor. Data only fit, rather than demonstrated, lymph node origin of most tumor T cells.

The source material was axillary lymph node tissue. This TCR came from a female donor with breast cancer. Some clones in this sample may be carry-over from other donors' samples.

CDR3 nucleotides: TGTGCCAGCAGCGTAGAGGGCGGGGGGGCCAACGTCCTGACTTTC. As protein: CASSVEGGGANVLTF. V is TRBV9 and J is TRBJ2-6, with D maybe TRBD2 (5 bases). With 0 bases removed from V and 4 bases from J, the gap between germline ends came to 8 bases. The CDR3 runs 15 residues. Germline CDR1 is SGDLS and CDR2 is YYNGEE. Using reference TRBV9 and TRBJ2-6 for the parts outside the CDR3, the full variable domain is DSGVTQTPKHLITATGQRVTLRCSPRSGDLSVYWYQQSLDQGLQFLIQYYNGEERAKGNILERFSAQQFPDLHSELNLSSLELGDSALYFCASSVEGGGANVLTFGAGSRLTVL.